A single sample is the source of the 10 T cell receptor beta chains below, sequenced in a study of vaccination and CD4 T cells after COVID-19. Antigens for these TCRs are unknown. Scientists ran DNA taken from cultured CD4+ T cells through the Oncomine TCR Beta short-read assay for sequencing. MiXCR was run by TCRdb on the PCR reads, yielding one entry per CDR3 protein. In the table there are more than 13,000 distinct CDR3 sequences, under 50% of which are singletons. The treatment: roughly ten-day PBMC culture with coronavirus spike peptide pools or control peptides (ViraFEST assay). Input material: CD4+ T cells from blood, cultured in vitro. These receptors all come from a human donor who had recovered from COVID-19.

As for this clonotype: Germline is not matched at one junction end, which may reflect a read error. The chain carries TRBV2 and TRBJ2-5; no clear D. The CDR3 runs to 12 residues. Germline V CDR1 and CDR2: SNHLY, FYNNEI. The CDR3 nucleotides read TGTGCCAGCACGGCGTTTCGAGAGTCCCAGTACTTC. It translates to CASTAFRESQYF.

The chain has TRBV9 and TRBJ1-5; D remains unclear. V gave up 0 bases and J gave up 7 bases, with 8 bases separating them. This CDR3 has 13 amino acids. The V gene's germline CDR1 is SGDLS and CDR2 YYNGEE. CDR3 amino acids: CASSVGSAQPQHF. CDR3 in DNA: TGTGCCAGCAGCGTAGGATCGGCGCAGCCCCAGCATTTT.

CDR3 loop: CASSPKDYSVMGEYGYTF. CDR3 sequence (DNA): TGCGCCAGCAGCCCGAAAGATTATTCGGTCATGGGGGAGTATGGCTACACCTTC. The chain employs TRBV4-3 and TRBJ1-2, with D maybe TRBD1 (5 bases). Germline V gives CDR1 LGHNA, CDR2 YSLEER. V was pared by 4 bases and J by 5 bases, with 26 bases between. There are 18 residues in the CDR3.

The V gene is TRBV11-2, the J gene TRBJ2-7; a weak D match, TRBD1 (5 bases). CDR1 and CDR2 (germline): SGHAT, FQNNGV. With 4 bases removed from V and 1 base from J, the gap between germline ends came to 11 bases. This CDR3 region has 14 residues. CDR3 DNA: TGTGCCAGCAGCTCATACCGACAGTCCTACGAGCAGTACTTC. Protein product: CASSSYRQSYEQYF.

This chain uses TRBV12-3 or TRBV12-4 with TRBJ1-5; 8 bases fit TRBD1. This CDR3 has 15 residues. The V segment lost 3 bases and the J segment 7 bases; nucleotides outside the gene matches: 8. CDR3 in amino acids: CASSLYDRGLQPQHF. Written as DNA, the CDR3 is TGTGCCAGCAGTTTGTACGACAGGGGACTGCAGCCCCAGCATTTT.

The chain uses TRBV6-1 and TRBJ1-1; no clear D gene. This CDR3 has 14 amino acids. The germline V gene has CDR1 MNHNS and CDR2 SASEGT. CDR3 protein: CATRSFERNTEAFF. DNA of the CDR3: TGTGCTACCCGATCATTTGAGAGGAACACTGAAGCTTTCTTT.

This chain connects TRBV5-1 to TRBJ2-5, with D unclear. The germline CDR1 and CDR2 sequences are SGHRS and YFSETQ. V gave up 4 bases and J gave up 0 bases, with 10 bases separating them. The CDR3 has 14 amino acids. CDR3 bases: TGCGCCAGCAGCCCCCTAGGACACCAAGAGACCCAGTACTTC. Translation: CASSPLGHQETQYF.

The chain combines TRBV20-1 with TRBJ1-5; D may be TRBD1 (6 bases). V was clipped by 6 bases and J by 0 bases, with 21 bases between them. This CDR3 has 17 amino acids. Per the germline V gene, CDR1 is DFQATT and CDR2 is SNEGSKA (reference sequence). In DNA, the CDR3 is TGCAGTGCCGCGAAAAAACAGGGTAGCTATAGCAATCAGCCCCAGCATTTT. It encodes CSAAKKQGSYSNQPQHF.

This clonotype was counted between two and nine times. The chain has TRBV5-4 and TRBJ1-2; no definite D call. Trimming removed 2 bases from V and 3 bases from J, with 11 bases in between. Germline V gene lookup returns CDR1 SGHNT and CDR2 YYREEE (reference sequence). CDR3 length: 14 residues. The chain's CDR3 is CASSFEGLHYGYTF. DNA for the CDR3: TGTGCCAGCAGCTTTGAGGGTTTACACTATGGCTACACCTTC.

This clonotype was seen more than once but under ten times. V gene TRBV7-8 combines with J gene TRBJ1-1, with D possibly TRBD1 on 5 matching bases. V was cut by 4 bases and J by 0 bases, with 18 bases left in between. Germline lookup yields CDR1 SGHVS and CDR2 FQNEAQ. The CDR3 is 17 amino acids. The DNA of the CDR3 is TGTGCCAGCAGCTCCCAAGGTCCAGGGAGCATGAACACTGAAGCTTTCTTT. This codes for CASSSQGPGSMNTEAFF.